This TCR beta chain was identified during a study of T-cell memory formation after mild COVID-19. TCRdb reprocessed the 5' RACE reads via MiXCR and lists one record per CDR3 protein. The data hold 350,000 to 500,000 distinct CDR3 sequences, with roughly 20% observed a single time. The sequence was collected from an adult woman who had mild COVID-19 (a few samples of this study predate the infection). Cell type and time point are not known. The sequenced sample consisted of PBMCs or a T cell subset sorted from them (not recorded which).

The CDR3 sequence: CASSLGEIKDIQYF. The DNA for the CDR3 is TGTGCCAGCAGCTTGGGGGAAATTAAGGACATTCAGTACTTC. The genes are TRBV7-9 and TRBJ2-4; either TRBD1 or TRBD2 may fit D (5 bases each). From germline, CDR1 is SEHNR and CDR2 FQNEAQ (reference sequence). The CDR3 is 14 amino acids. The V gene lost 3 bases and the J gene lost 8 bases, with 14 bases spanning the gap.